What follows is one T cell receptor beta chain and its context. Adults between roughly 18 and 95 years of age took part from about two dozen US areas. The CDR3 runs 15 residues. V was shortened by 3 bases and J by 7 bases, with 16 bases between the two germline ends. Germline CDR1 is SGHTA and CDR2 is FQGNSA. TCRdb keeps only in-frame clones here, not all; method: immunoSEQ multiplex PCR. The table records roughly 180,000 clones, 80% to 90% of them present only once. The source of the sample is a study of blood T cell repertoires in COVID-19. The sequence was collected from a man in his forties who had recovered from COVID-19. The chain couples TRBV7-2 to TRBJ2-4, with D perhaps matching TRBD2 (6 bases). Material for sequencing was PBMCs or T cells enriched from blood (not recorded which). The CDR3 bases are TGTGCCAGCAGCTTTCTCACGGGACTCGGGAACATTCAGTACTTC. Its protein product is CASSFLTGLGNIQYF. Filled out from reference TRBV7-2 and TRBJ2-4, the complete variable domain reads GAGVSQSPSNKVTEKGKDVELRCDPISGHTALYWYRQSLGQGLEFLIYFQGNSAPDKSGLPSDRFSAERTGGSVSTLTIQRTQQEDSAVYLCASSFLTGLGNIQYFGAGTRLSVL.